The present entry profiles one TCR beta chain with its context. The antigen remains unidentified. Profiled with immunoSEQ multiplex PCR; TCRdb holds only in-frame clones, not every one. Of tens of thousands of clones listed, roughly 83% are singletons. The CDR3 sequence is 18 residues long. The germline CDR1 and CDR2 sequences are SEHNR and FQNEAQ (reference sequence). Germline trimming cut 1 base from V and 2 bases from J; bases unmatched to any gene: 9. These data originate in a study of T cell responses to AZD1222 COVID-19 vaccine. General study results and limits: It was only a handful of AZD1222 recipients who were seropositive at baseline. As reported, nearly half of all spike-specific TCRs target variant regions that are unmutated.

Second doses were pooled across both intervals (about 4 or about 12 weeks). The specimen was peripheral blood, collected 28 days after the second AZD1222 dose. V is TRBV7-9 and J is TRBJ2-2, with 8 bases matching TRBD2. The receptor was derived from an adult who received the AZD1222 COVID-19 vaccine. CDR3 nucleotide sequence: TGTGCCAGCAGCTTAGGAGGTAGCGGGAACACTAACACCGGGGAGCTGTTTTTT. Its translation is CASSLGGSGNTNTGELFF.